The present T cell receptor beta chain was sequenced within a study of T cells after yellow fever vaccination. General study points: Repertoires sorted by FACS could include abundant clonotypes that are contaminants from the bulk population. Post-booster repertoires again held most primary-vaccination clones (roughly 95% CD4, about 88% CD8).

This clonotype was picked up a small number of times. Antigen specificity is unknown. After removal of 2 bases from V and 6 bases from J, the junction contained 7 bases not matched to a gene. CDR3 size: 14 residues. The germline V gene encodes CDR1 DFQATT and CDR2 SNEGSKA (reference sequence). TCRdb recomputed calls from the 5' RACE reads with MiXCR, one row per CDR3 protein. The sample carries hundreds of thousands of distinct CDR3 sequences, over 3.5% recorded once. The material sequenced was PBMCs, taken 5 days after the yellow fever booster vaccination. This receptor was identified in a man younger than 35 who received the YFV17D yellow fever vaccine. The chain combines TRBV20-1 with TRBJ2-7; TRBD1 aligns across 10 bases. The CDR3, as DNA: TGCAGTGCTAGACGACAGGGGGCCTTTAGCGAGCAGTACTTC. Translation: CSARRQGAFSEQYF.